Included here is one T cell receptor beta chain sequence, with context. Its antigen is currently not known. No much larger clone exists at a distance of one base, and base qualities are not known. The sample is drawn from a study of T cells in localized non-small cell lung cancer (TCRdb year 2020). General notes on the study: T cell repertoires of 236 early-stage NSCLC patients were analyzed, with tumors being compared against uninvolved tumor-adjacent lungs. The cohort comprised approximately 240 treatment-naïve NSCLC patients with resected, localized lung tumors. The mean age of the NSCLC patients was roughly 70 years, with 130 or so men and over 100 women.

Taken from the germline V gene, the CDR1 and CDR2 loops are SNHLY and FYNNEI. Including cysteine and phenylalanine, the CDR3 has 14 amino acids. The CDR3 DNA has 42 bases and is translated from base 1. V sheds 7 bases and J sheds 0 bases, leaving 9 bases between their ends. At diagnosis, tumor, uninvolved tumor-adjacent lung and peripheral blood were collected and then preserved as a mix of FFPE and fresh-frozen material. For TCR repertoire profiling, blood samples were analyzed in the form of peripheral blood mononuclear cells. TCR beta CDR3 regions were sequenced from DNA using the immunoSEQ Assay. Per the source publication's procedure: To compute T cell density, TCR beta template counts were normalized to usable DNA, which was estimated by amplifying housekeeping genes. The preseqR package was used to estimate richness by extrapolating to 400,000 templates for PBMC samples and to 120,000 templates for tissue samples. Clonality was defined as one minus Pielou's evenness. Differential abundance testing on productive amino-acid clonotypes, with a minimum total count of 5 and an alpha of 0.1, was used to identify tissue-enriched TCRs. The Jaccard Index and the Morisita Overlap Index were used to quantify repertoire overlap between compartments. TCR beta CDR3s were clustered by GLIPH together with public tetramer-defined viral CDR3s, and at least three viral sequences plus V-gene enrichment were required for viral motifs. TCRdb mirrors the immuneACCESS table, restricted to in-frame sequences. Some clones are absent from its copies; in checked studies, under half trace to an unresolved V gene, and the reason for the others is unknown. That table supplies the V and J calls and clone size; D and trimming were determined from the DNA. This sample comprises 55,000 to 75,000 clones, approximately 87% of them detected only once. The leading ten clones occupy roughly a fifth of the sample.

Study-level results and caveats: Higher blood T cell density associated with longer overall survival, while higher adjacent-lung clonality associated with shorter survival. Uninvolved tumor-adjacent lung showed the highest T cell clonality, higher than tumor, which suggests more focused antigenic responses in the adjacent lung. A median of approximately 50 of the top 100 tumor clones turned up in the paired uninvolved adjacent lung, and 25 to 30 of those clones also ranked among the top 100 of that same adjacent lung. Because the study design was exploratory, TCR variables were selected using unadjusted p-values without false-discovery rate correction. Multi-region tumor sequencing was not performed, so intratumor heterogeneity could not be excluded.

This clonotype was obtained from a male donor older than 55 with stage III squamous cell lung carcinoma. The chain is encoded by TRBV2 joined to TRBJ2-2; a confident D gene designation cannot be given. The sample consisted of peripheral blood, taken before any cancer treatment. This receptor has the CDR3 CASNPTTNTGELFF. Read as DNA, the sequence is TGTGCCAGCAACCCAACAACGAACACCGGGGAGCTGTTTTTT.